These 26 T cell receptor beta chains share one sample of origin, sequenced in a study of blood T cell repertoires in COVID-19. Sequencing was performed with immunoSEQ multiplex PCR; in TCRdb, only in-frame clones are kept and a portion is missing. Of about 78,000 clones in the sample, approximately 86% are singletons; the top ten hold roughly 4.5%. Source material: peripheral blood. Receptors were obtained from a man aged 50 to 59 with active or convalescent COVID-19.

This chain links TRBV5-4 with TRBJ2-1; 9 nucleotides match TRBD2. The V segment lost 5 bases and the J segment 6 bases; nucleotides outside the gene matches: 6. Germline lookup yields CDR1 SGHNT and CDR2 YYREEE (reference sequence). This CDR3 contains 14 residues. The CDR3 nucleotides read TGTGCCAGCAGATCAGGGACTAGCCCCAATGAGCAGTTCTTC. Residues: CASRSGTSPNEQFF.

This clone was seen once. The chain carries TRBV21-1 and TRBJ1-5; the D segment call TRBD1 is taken from the table without a DNA check. TRBV21-1 is shown as a pseudogene. This CDR3 is built from 21 residues. Written as DNA, the CDR3 is TGTGCCAGCAGCAAAGATGTCAGGGGCCTGCCGTGCCATGGGGGCAATCAGCCCCAGCATTTT. Its protein product is CASSKDVRGLPCHGGNQPQHF.

This rearrangement joins TRBV7-8 to TRBJ2-2; 11 nucleotides line up with TRBD2. With 5 bases clipped from V and 10 bases from J, the junction kept 12 bases outside the gene matches. Germline CDR1 reads SGHVS; CDR2 reads FQNEAQ. CDR3 length: 16 residues. The CDR3 region is CASSPIAGGKAEELFF. Here the CDR3 DNA reads TGTGCCAGCAGCCCGATAGCGGGGGGGAAGGCAGAGGAGCTGTTTTTT.

The chain carries TRBV7-9 and TRBJ2-3, with 9 nucleotides matching TRBD2. V shed 5 bases and J 5 bases; nucleotides not matched to a gene: 8. CDR3 length: 15 amino acids. Per the germline V gene, CDR1 is SEHNR and CDR2 is FQNEAQ (reference sequence). CDR3 in amino acids: CASSTRLAAGDTQYF. CDR3 nucleotides: TGTGCCAGCAGCACCAGACTAGCGGCGGGAGATACGCAGTATTTT.

The V gene is TRBV9, the J gene TRBJ2-4; possibly TRBD1 for D (6 bases). The CDR3 runs 14 residues. Trimming removed 0 bases at V and 7 bases at J, with 11 bases between. Germline values: CDR1 SGDLS, CDR2 YYNGEE. CDR3 bases: TGTGCCAGCAGCGTAGACGTTGGGGGCAACATTCAGTACTTC. This sequence encodes CASSVDVGGNIQYF. The full variable domain, with the rest looked up from reference TRBV9 and TRBJ2-4, is DSGVTQTPKHLITATGQRVTLRCSPRSGDLSVYWYQQSLDQGLQFLIQYYNGEERAKGNILERFSAQQFPDLHSELNLSSLELGDSALYFCASSVDVGGNIQYFGAGTRLSVL.

This chain joins TRBV6-5 and TRBJ2-2; 7 bases align to TRBD1. Looked up from germline, CDR1 is MNHEY and CDR2 is SVGAGI. The CDR3 sequence is 15 residues long. In DNA form, the CDR3 reads TGTGCTTTCCGGGTCGGGACAGCGAACACCGGGGAGCTGTTTTTT. It translates to CAFRVGTANTGELFF.

This chain links TRBV19 with TRBJ2-5; 10 bases map to TRBD1. CDR1 is LNHDA and CDR2 is SQIVND in the germline V gene (reference sequence). V was pared by 3 bases and J by 4 bases, with 2 bases of the junction left unmatched. The CDR3 loop spans 14 amino acids. The DNA of the CDR3 is TGTGCCAGTAGTATCCGGACAGGGGGAGAGACCCAGTACTTC. Translating it yields CASSIRTGGETQYF.

The CDR3 DNA follows: TGTGCCACCAGTCCGGGACAGGAGGAGCCCCAGCATTTT. Protein product: CATSPGQEEPQHF. The rearrangement joins TRBV15 to TRBJ1-5; 8 nucleotides line up with TRBD1. The CDR3 sequence is 13 residues long. Germline V lookup: CDR1 LNHNV, CDR2 YYDKDF (reference sequence). V dropped 6 bases and J dropped 8; count of bases not matched to a gene: 6.

The chain links TRBV4-1 to TRBJ1-2, with unresolved D. Germline values: CDR1 MGHRA, CDR2 YSYEKL. The CDR3 sequence is 12 residues long. The V and J ends lost 0 bases and 7 bases respectively, with 6 bases between them. Written as DNA, the CDR3 is TGCGCCAGCAGCCAAGAACATGGTGGCTACACCTTC. Its protein is CASSQEHGGYTF.

The chain couples TRBV11-2 to TRBJ2-3, with D uncertain. This CDR3 comprises 12 residues. The germline V gene has CDR1 SGHAT and CDR2 FQNNGV. V lost 6 bases and J 11 bases, leaving 15 bases between the germline ends. CDR3 protein: CASRPDSGWQYF. CDR3 nucleotides: TGTGCCAGCAGACCAGATTCCGGGTGGCAGTATTTT.

The chain uses TRBV7-2 and TRBJ1-1, with D maybe TRBD1 (6 bases). V was cut by 5 bases and J by 4 bases, with 17 bases left in between. The CDR3 contains 15 residues. Germline assignment: CDR1 SGHTA and CDR2 FQGNSA. CDR3 protein: CASSDQRQVRTEAFF. CDR3 nucleotides: TGTGCCAGCAGCGACCAACGACAGGTCCGCACTGAAGCTTTCTTT.

J is TRBJ2-1 and V is TRBV3-1 (or the pseudogene TRBV3-2); the match to TRBD2 covers 10 bases. From germline, CDR1 is LGHDT and CDR2 YNNKEL (reference sequence). Trimming took 0 bases from V and 8 from J; bases not matched to a gene: 7. CDR3 length equals 16 residues. The CDR3 loop reads CASSQEWLAGAYEQFF. In DNA, the CDR3 is TGTGCCAGCAGCCAAGAATGGCTAGCGGGGGCCTATGAGCAGTTCTTC.

The chain links TRBV6-2 or TRBV6-3 to TRBJ1-5, with D possibly being TRBD1 (6 bases). CDR3 length equals 14 residues. Per the germline V gene, CDR1 is MNHEY and CDR2 is SVGEGT. The V gene lost 6 bases and the J gene lost 6 bases, with 15 bases spanning the gap. In DNA form, the CDR3 reads TGTGCCAGCAGCCCGGGAGGGGGTATTCAGCCCCAGCATTTT. Translation gives CASSPGGGIQPQHF.

This chain joins TRBV5-4 and TRBJ1-1; TRBD1 aligns across 9 bases. J was trimmed by 10 bases and V by 4 bases; bases with no gene match: 17. In germline, CDR1 is SGHNT, CDR2 YYREEE (reference sequence). The CDR3 spans 16 residues. CDR3 coding DNA: TGTGCCAGCAGCACCCCGGGACAGGGTTCGGGAACGGGAGCTTTCTTT. Its protein is CASSTPGQGSGTGAFF.

As concerns this clone: Within the sample, other DNA sequences also encode this same CDR3. This rearrangement joins TRBV6-5 to TRBJ1-1; D remains unclear. Trimming cost V 5 bases and J 0 bases, with 7 bases left between them. Germline V lookup: CDR1 MNHEY, CDR2 SVGAGI. This CDR3 has 13 residues. The CDR3 coding sequence is TGTGCCAGCAGTCCGACTGTGAACACTGAAGCTTTCTTT. Its protein is CASSPTVNTEAFF.

This chain uses TRBV10-2 with TRBJ1-6; weak D call: TRBD1 (5 bases). Germline V lookup: CDR1 WSHSY, CDR2 SAAADI. The CDR3 is made up of 14 amino acids. The V gene lost 3 bases and the J gene lost 7 bases, with 10 bases spanning the gap. CDR3 DNA sequence: TGCGCCAGCAGTGATCCGCAGGGAAATTCACCCCTCCACTTT. Its translation: CASSDPQGNSPLHF.

This chain connects TRBV5-1 to TRBJ2-2, with 9 bases aligning to TRBD1. The CDR3 runs 15 residues. Germline-derived CDR1 and CDR2 are SGHRS and YFSETQ. The junction had 7 bases not matched to a gene; V was cut back by 5 bases and J by 5 bases. CDR3 in DNA: TGCGCCAGCAGAAGGACAGGGGAAGGGACCGGGGAGCTGTTTTTT. Residues: CASRRTGEGTGELFF.

The chain links TRBV19 to TRBJ2-4; no firm D call. Germline CDR1 and CDR2: LNHDA and SQIVND (reference sequence). This CDR3 comprises 14 residues. The ends were cut back, 6 bases at V and 0 bases at J, with 9 bases in the middle. The CDR3 coding sequence is TGTGCCAGTAGAGCCTCGGGAGCCAAAAACATTCAGTACTTC. Its protein product is CASRASGAKNIQYF. The full variable domain, completed using reference TRBV19 and TRBJ2-4, is DGGITQSPKYLFRKEGQNVTLSCEQNLNHDAMYWYRQDPGQGLRLIYYSQIVNDFQKGDIAEGYSVSREKKESFPLTVTSAQKNPTAFYLCASRASGAKNIQYFGAGTRLSVL.

This clone was detected a few times. The chain uses TRBV24-1 and TRBJ2-3, with 11 bases matching TRBD2. Germline loops: CDR1 KGHDR, CDR2 SFDVKD. CDR3 size: 16 residues. Unmatched junction bases numbered 5, after V lost 4 bases and J lost 3 bases. CDR3 nucleotides: TGTGCCACCAGTGACCCGGGACTAGCGGAGACAGATACGCAGTATTTT. This codes for CATSDPGLAETDTQYF.

CDR3 DNA sequence: TGCGCCAGCAGCTTGGGCAGAAGCGACACTGAAGCTTTCTTT. Translating gives CASSLGRSDTEAFF. The rearrangement uses TRBV5-1 and TRBJ1-1; D is unclear. Germline CDR1 and CDR2: SGHRS and YFSETQ. V lost 0 bases, J lost 3 bases, and 9 bases lay in between. The CDR3 covers 14 residues.

This chain joins TRBV19 and TRBJ2-1; TRBD1 matches 9 bases. The germline gives CDR1 LNHDA, CDR2 SQIVND (reference sequence). The CDR3 runs 15 residues. The V segment lost 6 bases and the J segment 3 bases; nucleotides outside the gene matches: 6. CDR3 coding DNA: TGTGCCAGTAGGCCCACAGGGGGCTTCTACAATGAGCAGTTCTTC. This gives the protein CASRPTGGFYNEQFF.

The table lists this clone with a few counts. The rearrangement joins TRBV25-1 to TRBJ1-6; 12 bases line up with TRBD1. V dropped 1 base and J dropped 9; count of bases not matched to a gene: 7. Germline loops: CDR1 MGHDK, CDR2 SYGVNS. The CDR3 runs 17 residues. CDR3 residues: CASSEWDRGLEGSPLHF. In DNA form, the CDR3 reads TGTGCCAGCAGTGAATGGGACAGGGGGCTGGAAGGTTCACCCCTCCACTTT.

This chain joins TRBV3-1 (or the pseudogene TRBV3-2) and TRBJ1-5; D is uncertain. The CDR3 has 13 residues. Trimming cost V 1 base and J 5 bases, with 6 bases left between them. The V gene's germline CDR1 is LGHDT and CDR2 YNNKEL (reference sequence). Here the CDR3 reads CASSQGTHQPQHF. DNA for the CDR3: TGTGCCAGCAGCCAAGGGACTCATCAGCCCCAGCATTTT.

The V call is TRBV5-1, the J call TRBJ1-2; D is perhaps TRBD1 (6 bases). V was clipped by 4 bases and J by 4 bases, with 8 bases between them. This CDR3 contains 12 residues. Germline CDR1 reads SGHRS; CDR2 reads YFSETQ. This CDR3 reads CASSPQGYGYTF. The CDR3 DNA follows: TGCGCCAGCAGCCCACAGGGCTATGGCTACACCTTC.

The gene calls are TRBV7-2 and TRBJ2-1; 9 bases are a match to TRBD2. The CDR3 covers 15 residues. Germline CDR1 SGHTA, CDR2 FQGNSA. V lost 3 bases, J lost 5 bases, and 5 bases stayed unmatched. The CDR3 DNA follows: TGTGCCAGCAGCTTGGCGGGGGGGACTAACAATGAGCAGTTCTTC. Amino acid sequence: CASSLAGGTNNEQFF.

The chain recombines TRBV4-1 with TRBJ2-5; possibly TRBD1 for D (6 bases). The germline V gene encodes CDR1 MGHRA and CDR2 YSYEKL. The CDR3 consists of 15 residues. V was clipped by 1 base and J by 5 bases, with 14 bases between them. CDR3 sequence (DNA): TGCGCCAGCAGCCAAGGACAGGACGGGTGGGAGACCCAGTACTTC. Protein: CASSQGQDGWETQYF.